These 18 T cell receptor beta chains came from one sample sequenced in a study of shared clonotypes between healthy human individuals (dated by TCRdb to the early 2020s). The library was generated by the immunoSEQ multiplex PCR assay. This immuneACCESS table, as held by TCRdb, lists in-frame sequences with V and J called but not all clones. Of the missing ones, under half trace to an unresolved V gene in checked studies; the others have no known cause. This sample has 950,000 to 1,100,000 clones in its table, and around 78% of those were observed once. 0.5% to 0.65% of the sample is taken by the ten largest. Sample: memory CD4+ T cells from PBMCs. In the paper's terms, the cell subset or site label means: CD45RA-negative fraction. These receptors all stem from a man aged 18 to 30 in good health. Some clones in this sample may be carry-over from other donors' samples.

CDR3 nucleotides: TGCGCCAGCAGCCAGGCAACTAGCGGGAGAGGCTATGAGCAGTTCTTC. Translating gives CASSQATSGRGYEQFF. The chain combines TRBV4-1 with TRBJ2-1, with TRBD2 matching over 11 bases. The length of the CDR3 is 16 residues. The germline V gene encodes CDR1 MGHRA and CDR2 YSYEKL. Trimming took 3 bases from V and 8 from J; bases not matched to a gene: 9.

This clone was recorded once. As DNA, the CDR3 is TGTGCCAGCAGTTCCCCGGGCGCCTACGAGCAGTACTTC. It yields the protein CASSSPGAYEQYF. The chain employs TRBV6-5 and TRBJ2-7; D is unclear. The germline CDR1 and CDR2 sequences are MNHEY and SVGAGI. Trimming removed 4 bases from V and 2 bases from J, with 9 bases in between. This CDR3 comprises 13 residues.

The V call is TRBV2, the J call TRBJ1-1; D possibly corresponds to TRBD1 (6 bases). Germline V gene data show CDR1 as SNHLY and CDR2 as FYNNEI. The CDR3 spans 13 residues. V gave up 9 bases and J gave up 4 bases, with 15 bases separating them. The CDR3 loop reads CASQMSRGTEAFF. As DNA, the CDR3 is TGTGCCAGTCAGATGAGCAGGGGCACTGAAGCTTTCTTT.

The chain is built from TRBV5-1 and TRBJ1-2; unclear D gene. This CDR3 comprises 13 residues. Germline assignment: CDR1 SGHRS and CDR2 YFSETQ. Trimming removed 4 bases at V and 8 bases at J, with 15 bases between. As DNA, the CDR3 is TGCGCCAGCAGCCAACTGGGTTTGGGCGGCTACACCTTC. This gives the protein CASSQLGLGGYTF.

This sequence joins TRBV7-6 and TRBJ2-7; the D call may be TRBD1 or TRBD2 (5 bases each). This CDR3 spans 14 amino acids. Germline-derived CDR1 and CDR2 are SGHVS and FNYEAQ. V lost 5 bases and J 2 bases, leaving 13 bases between the germline ends. The CDR3 loop is CASSHRDPPYEQYF. DNA of the CDR3: TGTGCCAGCAGCCATAGGGACCCTCCCTACGAGCAGTACTTC.

V is TRBV6-1 and J is TRBJ2-2; the D call may be TRBD1 or TRBD2 (5 bases each). Germline assignment: CDR1 MNHNS and CDR2 SASEGT. Trimming took 6 bases from V and 6 from J, leaving 14 bases between them. The CDR3 runs to 14 residues. CDR3 in amino acids: CASRGTGRPGELFF. For the CDR3, the DNA is TGTGCCAGCAGAGGGACGGGTCGACCCGGGGAGCTGTTTTTT.

V usage is TRBV5-6 and J usage is TRBJ1-1; a weak D match, TRBD1 (6 bases). This CDR3 has 13 amino acids. Trimming left V 3 bases short and J 4 bases short, with 10 bases between. Germline V CDR1 and CDR2: SGHDT, YYEEEE. CDR3 coding DNA: TGTGCCAGCAGCTCACAGGGTGTCACTGAAGCTTTCTTT. It specifies CASSSQGVTEAFF.

As to this clone: A much larger clone differs from this one at a single base, so this may be a read error. The chain links TRBV5-4 to TRBJ1-3; 7 bases align to TRBD1. The CDR3 totals 14 residues. Germline V gives CDR1 SGHNT, CDR2 YYREEE (reference sequence). The V gene end was trimmed by 4 bases and the J gene end by 3 bases; junction bases not matched to a gene: 4. CDR3 amino acids: CASSPGTDGNTIYF. DNA of the CDR3: TGTGCCAGCAGCCCCGGGACAGATGGAAACACCATATATTTT. Combining the CDR3 with reference TRBV5-4 and TRBJ1-3 gives the whole variable domain ETGVTQSPTHLIKTRGQQVTLRCSSQSGHNTVSWYQQALGQGPQFIFQYYREEENGRGNFPPRFSGLQFPNYSSELNVNALELDDSALYLCASSPGTDGNTIYFGEGSWLTVV.

The rearrangement uses TRBV2 and TRBJ2-7; weak D call: TRBD2 (6 bases). Per the germline V gene, CDR1 is SNHLY and CDR2 is FYNNEI. V gave up 8 bases and J gave up 3 bases, with 14 bases separating them. The CDR3 has 13 residues. The CDR3 nucleotides read TGTGCCAGCTCCTCGAGTAGCGGCTACGAGCAGTACTTC. The encoded protein is CASSSSSGYEQYF.

Points on this clone: In the same sample, other DNA sequences code for this CDR3. J is TRBJ1-1 and V is TRBV4-2; D is uncertain. Trimming stripped 0 bases from V and 4 bases from J, with 9 bases between. This CDR3 contains 14 residues. Per the germline V gene, CDR1 is LGHNA and CDR2 is YNFKEQ. DNA of the CDR3: TGTGCCAGCAGCCAAGATCTCGGGCGCACTGAAGCTTTCTTT. Amino acids: CASSQDLGRTEAFF.

In its sample, this clone was seen once. It may be a read error: a sequence one base away is much more abundant. The same CDR3 also results from other DNA sequences found in this sample. This chain joins TRBV7-8 and TRBJ1-5; D is unclear. Germline V lookup: CDR1 SGHVS, CDR2 FQNEAQ. The CDR3 is 13 residues long. Trimming removed 3 bases at V and 3 bases at J, with 6 bases between. The CDR3 DNA sequence: TGTGCCAGCAGCTTCGGCTCCAATCAGCCCCAGCATTTT. This sequence encodes CASSFGSNQPQHF.

The genes are TRBV10-3 and TRBJ1-5; TRBD1 matches 7 bases. The CDR3 runs to 14 residues. Germline V gene data show CDR1 as ENHRY and CDR2 as SYGVKD. The trim removed 5 bases at V and 5 bases at J, leaving 6 bases unmatched. CDR3 protein: CAISNEGTDQPQHF. The CDR3, as DNA: TGTGCCATCAGTAACGAGGGGACAGATCAGCCCCAGCATTTT.

J is TRBJ2-2 and V is TRBV6-5; unclear D gene. Germline V gene lookup returns CDR1 MNHEY and CDR2 SVGAGI. Trimming pared 5 bases from V and 0 bases from J, leaving 7 bases between. This CDR3 has 14 residues. CDR3 DNA sequence: TGTGCCAGCAGTATTAGGTCGAACACCGGGGAGCTGTTTTTT. Amino acids: CASSIRSNTGELFF.

J is TRBJ2-1 and V is TRBV5-3; 9 bases line up with TRBD1. TRBV5-3 is assigned to the ORF class and has an uncertain function. This CDR3 is built from 15 residues. Unmatched junction bases numbered 7, after V lost 3 bases and J lost 6 bases. CDR3: CARSSPGQGGNEQFF. CDR3 bases: TGTGCCAGAAGCTCTCCGGGACAGGGTGGCAATGAGCAGTTCTTC.

The V and J genes are TRBV5-1 and TRBJ2-5, with TRBD1 identical over 7 bases. This CDR3 has 13 residues. Germline values: CDR1 SGHRS, CDR2 YFSETQ. Germline trimming cut 4 bases from V and 2 bases from J; bases unmatched to any gene: 2. The CDR3 bases are TGCGCCAGCAGCACGGGACAGCAAGAGACCCAGTACTTC. Residues: CASSTGQQETQYF.

The chain couples TRBV28 to TRBJ2-1; D is unresolved. The CDR3 consists of 13 residues. CDR1 MDHEN and CDR2 SYDVKM come from the germline V gene. V lost 5 bases to trimming and J lost 4 bases, with 9 bases between them. DNA of the CDR3: TGTGCCAGCAGTCCCCGGGCTTACAATGAGCAGTTCTTC. Protein sequence: CASSPRAYNEQFF.

This chain joins TRBV4-1 and TRBJ2-1, with D possibly TRBD2 on 6 matching bases. From germline, CDR1 is MGHRA and CDR2 YSYEKL. Deletions cut 6 bases from V and 3 bases from J, with 18 bases between. CDR3 length: 16 amino acids. The CDR3 DNA reads TGCGCCAGCAGTGGGAGGTCCACTCTTTTCTACAATGAGCAGTTCTTC. It codes for CASSGRSTLFYNEQFF.

For this clone: This likely came from a read error, as a far larger clone is one base away. Other DNA sequences in this sample translate to the same CDR3. The genes are TRBV29-1 and TRBJ2-7; no reliable D call. Germline CDR1 reads SQVTM; CDR2 reads ANQGSEA. V gave up 5 bases and J gave up 5 bases, with 10 bases separating them. CDR3 length: 11 amino acids. The CDR3 bases are TGCAGCGTTCTGACATCGAACGAGCAGTACTTC. This gives the protein CSVLTSNEQYF.